The entry below gives a single T cell receptor (beta chain) sequence along with its context. Its antigen is still unknown. One entry per CDR3 protein results from TCRdb running MiXCR on the reads. Of approximately 700,000 distinct CDR3 sequences in the sample, 35% are singletons; the top ten hold more than 2.5%. V was pared by 6 bases and J by 0 bases, with 12 bases between. The germline gives CDR1 MNHEY, CDR2 SVGAGI. The CDR3 contains 15 residues. This record comes from a study of T cell repertoires in cytomegalovirus infection. On the study more broadly: Public signatures in TCR beta pointed to CMV infection and matching HLA type. Findings and limits, study-wide: Clonotypes of TCR beta that were HLA-C-restricted and CMV-specific dominated the ex vivo response.

The gene calls are TRBV6-5 and TRBJ2-1, with TRBD2 as a possible D gene (6 bases). The specimen sequenced was PBMCs. This TCR derives from a human donor in good health (CMV status not recorded). Some clones in this sample may be carry-over from other donors' samples. The CDR3 nucleotides are TGTGCCAGCAGCTCGGACGGGAGCTCCTACAATGAGCAGTTCTTC. Its protein is CASSSDGSSYNEQFF.